The clone carrying this T cell receptor beta chain was seen many times. No antigen is known for it. The sample originates from a study of response to subunit inactivated influenza vaccine. Via MiXCR, TCRdb re-called the RT-PCR reads, giving one row per CDR3 protein. The data contain a few hundred thousand distinct CDR3 sequences, 11% to 15% of them seen just once; the ten biggest clones take up around 10%. General study points: Seasonal influenza vaccination, on each occasion, was suggested by the authors to recruit few new T cells.

The V gene lost 5 bases and the J gene lost 3 bases, with 10 bases spanning the gap. Germline CDR1 reads SGHVS; CDR2 reads FNYEAQ. There are 13 residues in the CDR3. The gene calls are TRBV7-6 and TRBJ1-2; unclear D gene. The sample here was PBMCs from blood, taken 11 to 12 days after vaccination. The clonotype comes from a man aged 45-60 years who received an inactivated influenza vaccine. In nucleotides, the CDR3 is TGTGCCAGCAGCCCCTCGACGGACTATGGCTACACCTTC. Translating gives CASSPSTDYGYTF.